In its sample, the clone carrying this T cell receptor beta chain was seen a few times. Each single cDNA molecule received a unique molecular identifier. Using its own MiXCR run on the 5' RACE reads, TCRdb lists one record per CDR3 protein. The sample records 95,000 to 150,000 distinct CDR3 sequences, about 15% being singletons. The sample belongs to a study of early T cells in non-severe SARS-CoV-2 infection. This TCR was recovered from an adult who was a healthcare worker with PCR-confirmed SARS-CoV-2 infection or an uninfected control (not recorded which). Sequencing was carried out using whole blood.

DNA of the CDR3: TGCGCCAGCAGCTCGCCCGGATTTGAAGCTTTCTTT. It translates to CASSSPGFEAFF. The V gene is TRBV5-1, the J gene TRBJ1-1; D gene unclear. V gave up 3 bases and J gave up 7 bases, with 10 bases separating them. Germline CDR1 SGHRS, CDR2 YFSETQ. CDR3 length equals 12 residues.